The rows below give T cell receptor beta chains drawn from one sample of a study of blood T cell repertoires in COVID-19. TCRdb keeps only in-frame clones here, not all; method: immunoSEQ multiplex PCR. The sample lists 200,000 to 250,000 clones, about 81% seen once, with roughly 8.2% in the top ten. Sequenced sample: peripheral blood. The receptors come from a woman of 80 years or more with COVID-19, enrolled during active disease. The CDR3 runs from the conserved cysteine through the conserved F or W. D genes are given only for firm matches. Some rows have no size entry. The others give once, few or many, or a class for an expanded clone.

DNA | CDR3 | size | V | D | J
TGTGCCAGCAGCCTGGGCGGGTCGGTAGAAGAGACCCAGTACTTC | CASSLGGSVEETQYF | . | TRBV7-3 | . | TRBJ2-5
TGTGCCAGCGCAAACAGGGGGTCCGGAAACACCATATATTTT | CASANRGSGNTIYF | few | TRBV19 | TRBD1 | TRBJ1-3
TGTGCCAGCAGTACAGGGTCCAGCACAGATACGCAGTATTTT | CASSTGSSTDTQYF | . | TRBV9 | . | TRBJ2-3
TGCGCCAGCAGCTTGGGTGGCGGCCAAAAGACTGAAGCTTTCTTT | CASSLGGGQKTEAFF | . | TRBV5-1 | . | TRBJ1-1
TGTGCCAGCAGCCAAGAAAGGGTCGGGAACTTACCACGTGCCACAGATACGCAGTATTTT | CASSQERVGNLPRATDTQYF | few | TRBV3-1/TRBV3-2 | . | TRBJ2-3
TGTGCCAGCAGTGTCCTGGGGGGGACAGATACGCAGTATTTT | CASSVLGGTDTQYF | . | TRBV6-4 | TRBD2 | TRBJ2-3
TGTGCCAGCAGTGCCGTTACAACTACTCCGAACTATGGCTACACCTTC | CASSAVTTTPNYGYTF | . | TRBV6-1 | . | TRBJ1-2
TGTGCCACCGGCCCGTTGGGTTCGAGGTCCACTGAAGCTTTCTTT | CATGPLGSRSTEAFF | . | TRBV19 | . | TRBJ1-1
TGTGCCAGCAGCTTAGGTCAATTTGGGGAGCTGTTTTTT | CASSLGQFGELFF | . | TRBV7-6 | . | TRBJ2-2
TGTGCCTGGAGCCTCAGGGAATGGGAACCCAATAATTCACCCCTCCACTTT | CAWSLREWEPNNSPLHF | . | TRBV30 | . | TRBJ1-6
TGTGCCAGCAGTGAAGGGCTGTGGTTGGGCACAGATACGCAGTATTTT | CASSEGLWLGTDTQYF | . | TRBV6-1 | . | TRBJ2-3
TGTGCCAGCAGTCCACAGGGGGCCCACACTGAAGCTTTCTTT | CASSPQGAHTEAFF | . | TRBV2 | TRBD1 | TRBJ1-1
TGTGCCAGCAGTTTTCGGACATCCTCACCCCTCCACTTT | CASSFRTSSPLHF | . | TRBV28 | . | TRBJ1-6
TGTGCCAGCAGGAGGGCGAACTATGGCTACACCTTC | CASRRANYGYTF | once | TRBV12-3/TRBV12-4 | . | TRBJ1-2
TGTGCCAGCAGCCTCCGACTAGCGGGGGGAGTAGATACGCAGTATTTT | CASSLRLAGGVDTQYF | once | TRBV3-1/TRBV3-2 | TRBD2 | TRBJ2-3
TGTGCCAGCAGTTACCCCGGAGGGGCTCAGCCCCAGCATTTT | CASSYPGGAQPQHF | few | TRBV28 | . | TRBJ1-5
TGTGCCAGCAGCCCCCGTCCGACAGGTCTAAACTCGAATGAGCAGTTCTTC | CASSPRPTGLNSNEQFF | . | TRBV11-2 | . | TRBJ2-1
TGTGCCAGCAGTTACTCGTCGAGTAGGGGTATCACTGAAGCTTTCTTT | CASSYSSSRGITEAFF | . | TRBV6-5 | . | TRBJ1-1
TGTGCCAGCAGTTTAGGGACAGGGCAGGGCTACACCTTC | CASSLGTGQGYTF | . | TRBV6-5 | TRBD1 | TRBJ1-2
TGTGCCAGCAGCTTCGGACAGGCGAGTGGGCAGTACTTC | CASSFGQASGQYF | . | TRBV14 | TRBD1 | TRBJ2-7
TGTGCCAGCAGCCCGACAGGGAATTCACCCCTCCACTTT | CASSPTGNSPLHF | . | TRBV5-6 | TRBD1 | TRBJ1-6
TGTGCCAGCAGCCCCCGGGACAGGAACACTGAAGCTTTCTTT | CASSPRDRNTEAFF | few | TRBV3-1/TRBV3-2 | TRBD1 | TRBJ1-1
TGCGCCAGCAGCCAACCGGGACAGGGGTTTCCGATGATTCACTACGAGCAGTACTTC | CASSQPGQGFPMIHYEQYF | . | TRBV5-1 | TRBD1 | TRBJ2-7
TGTGCCAGCAGTCTCCTCGGGACAGCGAACACTGAAGCTTTCTTT | CASSLLGTANTEAFF | . | TRBV27 | TRBD1 | TRBJ1-1
TGTGCCACCAGCAGAGCCGACAGGGCCCCAGGCTACACCTTC | CATSRADRAPGYTF | . | TRBV15 | TRBD1 | TRBJ1-2
TGTGCCAGCACCAAGGGGGGTGTGGTGGGTTCACCCCTCCACTTT | CASTKGGVVGSPLHF | . | TRBV7-9 | . | TRBJ1-6
TGTGCCAGCAGCTTGATAGACAGGCTCTACAATGAGCAGTTCTTC | CASSLIDRLYNEQFF | . | TRBV5-4 | . | TRBJ2-1
TGTGCCTGGAGTGGACAGGGAAATCAGCCCCAGCATTTT | CAWSGQGNQPQHF | . | TRBV30 | TRBD1 | TRBJ1-5
TGTGCCAGCAGCCGGGACACTAGAGGCTACACCTTC | CASSRDTRGYTF | . | TRBV3-1/TRBV3-2 | . | TRBJ1-2
TGTGCCAGCAGTACTACAGGTTGGAACACCATATATTTT | CASSTTGWNTIYF | . | TRBV6-5 | . | TRBJ1-3
TGTGCCAGCAGTCCCCGGGGCGGGGCTGGAAACACCATATATTTT | CASSPRGGAGNTIYF | . | TRBV6-5 | . | TRBJ1-3
TGTGCCAGCAGCCATCAGGGTAGTGCCGGGGAGCTGTTTTTT | CASSHQGSAGELFF | . | TRBV28 | . | TRBJ2-2
TGTGCCAGCACCTTCGAGGACAGGGCGACCAATGAGCAGTTCTTC | CASTFEDRATNEQFF | . | TRBV6-6 | TRBD1 | TRBJ2-1
TGTGCCGGACAGGAGAACACTGAAGCTTTCTTT | CAGQENTEAFF | . | TRBV6-5 | TRBD1 | TRBJ1-1
TGTGCCAGCAGCCCTAATCTCTCCCGGCGGGCCGGGGAGCTGTTTTTT | CASSPNLSRRAGELFF | . | TRBV4-2 | . | TRBJ2-2
TGTGCCAGCAGCCAAGCCGGGGGGGCCGTATATGAGCAGTTCTTC | CASSQAGGAVYEQFF | . | TRBV3-1/TRBV3-2 | TRBD2 | TRBJ2-1
TGTGCCAGCAGACTAGCGGGAGTCTATGAGCAGTTCTTC | CASRLAGVYEQFF | . | TRBV6-5 | TRBD2 | TRBJ2-1
TGTGCCTGGAGCTCCGGAAACACCATATATTTT | CAWSSGNTIYF | . | TRBV30 | . | TRBJ1-3
TGTGCCAGCAGCCGCGACAGGGGAGTCGGCGGGGAGCTGTTTTTT | CASSRDRGVGGELFF | . | TRBV11-1 | TRBD1 | TRBJ2-2
TGTGCCAGCGGCCCGGGGACAGGGGGAAAAGAGACCCAGTACTTC | CASGPGTGGKETQYF | . | TRBV6-5 | TRBD1 | TRBJ2-5